Listed here are 24 T cell receptor beta chains from one sample, sequenced in a study of blood T cell repertoires in COVID-19 (dated by TCRdb to about 2020). The library was prepared using the immunoSEQ multiplex PCR assay. The clones in this table, taken by TCRdb from immuneACCESS, are in-frame only. Not every clone is retained; where verified, under half of the shortfall comes from an unresolved V gene, and the cause of the rest is unknown. This sample comprises around 78,000 clones, just over 85% of them detected only once. The ten largest clones add up to roughly 46% of the sample. Sequencing was carried out using peripheral blood. Receptors were obtained from a human donor in a cohort sampled during active COVID-19.

This chain links TRBV19 with TRBJ2-1, with 13 bases fitting TRBD2. Germline V gene data show CDR1 as LNHDA and CDR2 as SQIVND (reference sequence). J gave up 10 bases and V 7 bases, and 10 bases lay outside the gene matches. CDR3 length: 15 amino acids. The chain's CDR3 is CASTLRTSGSSEQFF. Here the CDR3 DNA reads TGTGCCAGTACCCTCAGGACTAGCGGGAGTTCAGAGCAGTTCTTC. Looking up the rest from reference TRBV19 and TRBJ2-1 gives the full variable domain: DGGITQSPKYLFRKEGQNVTLSCEQNLNHDAMYWYRQDPGQGLRLIYYSQIVNDFQKGDIAEGYSVSREKKESFPLTVTSAQKNPTAFYLCASTLRTSGSSEQFFGPGTRLTVL.

The J gene is TRBJ1-5, the V gene TRBV19; the match to TRBD1 covers 8 bases. Trimming at V came to 4 bases and at J to 1 base, leaving 6 bases not matched to a gene. The germline V gene encodes CDR1 LNHDA and CDR2 SQIVND (reference sequence). This CDR3 contains 16 residues. The CDR3: CASSKSTGESNQPQHF. CDR3 DNA: TGTGCCAGTAGTAAGTCGACAGGGGAAAGCAATCAGCCCCAGCATTTT.

The chain couples TRBV5-4 to TRBJ1-1; D is undetermined. Trimming left V 4 bases short and J 1 base short, with 14 bases between. Germline lookup yields CDR1 SGHNT and CDR2 YYREEE (reference sequence). The CDR3 has 15 amino acids. The CDR3 coding sequence is TGTGCCAGCAGCCGAGTGGAGGCCTGGAACACTGAAGCTTTCTTT. Translating it yields CASSRVEAWNTEAFF. The whole variable domain, remainder taken from reference TRBV5-4 and TRBJ1-1, is ETGVTQSPTHLIKTRGQQVTLRCSSQSGHNTVSWYQQALGQGPQFIFQYYREEENGRGNFPPRFSGLQFPNYSSELNVNALELDDSALYLCASSRVEAWNTEAFFGQGTRLTVV.

The chain joins TRBV28 to TRBJ1-5; D is unresolved. V lost 9 bases and J 3 bases, leaving 18 bases between the germline ends. The germline CDR1 and CDR2 sequences are MDHEN and SYDVKM. This CDR3 has 15 residues. The CDR3 sequence is CASHSLTGLNQPQHF. The CDR3 coding sequence is TGTGCCAGTCACAGTTTGACCGGACTCAATCAGCCCCAGCATTTT.

This chain joins TRBV7-2 and TRBJ2-7, with TRBD2 matching over 7 bases. Germline trimming cut 1 base from V and 0 bases from J; bases unmatched to any gene: 3. The CDR3 is 15 amino acids. Germline assignment: CDR1 SGHTA and CDR2 FQGNSA. The CDR3 protein is CASSLVGEGSYEQYF. The CDR3 coding sequence is TGTGCCAGCAGCTTAGTGGGGGAGGGCTCCTACGAGCAGTACTTC.

This clone was picked up a small number of times. The V gene is TRBV15, the J gene TRBJ1-4; perhaps TRBD1 as D (5 bases). CDR3 length: 15 amino acids. Germline assignment: CDR1 LNHNV and CDR2 YYDKDF (reference sequence). Trimming left V 0 bases short and J 8 bases short, with 13 bases between. Here the CDR3 reads CATSRDSRDWEKLFF. CDR3 sequence (DNA): TGTGCCACCAGCAGAGATTCCAGGGATTGGGAAAAACTGTTTTTT.

This clone was picked up one time. J is TRBJ2-5 and V is TRBV7-7, with 12 bases lining up with TRBD2. The J segment lost 5 bases and the V segment lost 3 bases, leaving 7 bases of the junction unmatched. Germline V gene data show CDR1 as SSHAT and CDR2 as FNYEAQ (reference sequence). The CDR3 consists of 16 residues. The CDR3 loop reads CASSLRTSGVGETQYF. CDR3 nucleotides: TGTGCCAGCAGCTTGAGGACTAGCGGGGTAGGGGAGACCCAGTACTTC.

This rearrangement joins TRBV28 to TRBJ1-6, with D possibly matching TRBD1 (5 bases). The germline V gene encodes CDR1 MDHEN and CDR2 SYDVKM. The CDR3 totals 14 residues. Trimming left V 6 bases short and J 10 bases short, with 16 bases between. CDR3 bases: TGTGCCAGCAGCCCCGGGGGGGAGGGATCACCCCTCCACTTT. Translation gives CASSPGGEGSPLHF.

This chain joins TRBV28 and TRBJ2-2, with D possibly matching TRBD1 (6 bases). Trimming pared 7 bases from V and 1 base from J, leaving 16 bases between. The germline V gene has CDR1 MDHEN and CDR2 SYDVKM. The CDR3 runs to 16 residues. The chain's CDR3 is CASTLGVTGNTGELFF. CDR3 in DNA: TGTGCCAGCACCCTGGGGGTGACAGGGAACACCGGGGAGCTGTTTTTT. The full variable domain, in which reference TRBV28 and TRBJ2-2 provide the parts outside the CDR3, is DVKVTQSSRYLVKRTGEKVFLECVQDMDHENMFWYRQDPGLGLRLIYFSYDVKMKEKGDIPEGYSVSREKKERFSLILESASTNQTSMYLCASTLGVTGNTGELFFGEGSRLTVL.

This clone came up a few times. The chain carries TRBV28 and TRBJ2-7; 7 nucleotides agree with TRBD2. This CDR3 contains 18 residues. J lost 2 bases, V lost 5 bases, and 18 bases had no gene match. Germline CDR1 and CDR2: MDHEN and SYDVKM. The CDR3 loop is CASSPVRGGSANAYEQYF. The CDR3 bases are TGTGCCAGCAGTCCGGTGAGGGGCGGGAGCGCAAATGCCTACGAGCAGTACTTC.

The count of this clone is one. The genes are TRBV27 and TRBJ1-1, with TRBD1 as a possible D gene (6 bases). The CDR3 spans 14 residues. Germline V CDR1 and CDR2: MNHEY, SMNVEV (reference sequence). The V gene lost 7 bases and the J gene lost 4 bases, with 16 bases spanning the gap. CDR3 DNA: TGTGCCAGCATCGGGACAATGGAACTCACTGAAGCTTTCTTT. Protein product: CASIGTMELTEAFF.

The V and J genes are TRBV19 and TRBJ1-4; possible D gene TRBD1, 5 bases. The CDR3 runs to 13 residues. The V end lost 7 bases, the J end lost 10 bases, and 16 bases lay between the germline ends. Germline V gene data show CDR1 as LNHDA and CDR2 as SQIVND (reference sequence). CDR3 region: CASISREGRKLFF. The CDR3 nucleotides are TGTGCCAGTATCTCCAGGGAGGGTAGAAAACTGTTTTTT.

This chain joins TRBV18 and TRBJ1-5; weak D call: TRBD1 (5 bases). The CDR3 contains 13 residues. Germline V gene data show CDR1 as KGHSH and CDR2 as LQKENI. V lost 8 bases to trimming and J lost 3 bases, with 11 bases between them. Written as DNA, the CDR3 is TGTGCCAGCAGAGACAGCCTCAATCAGCCCCAGCATTTT. Translated, it gives CASRDSLNQPQHF. Variable domain in full (rest from reference TRBV18 and TRBJ1-5): NAGVMQNPRHLVRRRGQEARLRCSPMKGHSHVYWYRQLPEEGLKFMVYLQKENIIDESGMPKERFSAEFPKEGPSILRIQQVVRGDSAAYFCASRDSLNQPQHFGDGTRLSIL.

This sequence joins TRBV29-1 and TRBJ2-3, with 7 positions matching TRBD1. Germline V gives CDR1 SQVTM, CDR2 ANQGSEA. This CDR3 region has 15 residues. V was pared by 4 bases and J by 0 bases, with 7 bases of the junction left unmatched. CDR3 residues: CSVVGDSPSTDTQYF. CDR3 DNA: TGCAGCGTTGTAGGGGACAGCCCTAGCACAGATACGCAGTATTTT.

The rearrangement uses TRBV6-5 and TRBJ2-4; 13 bases agree with TRBD2. The CDR3 extends over 15 amino acids. Germline V gene lookup returns CDR1 MNHEY and CDR2 SVGAGI. Trimming took 2 bases from V and 8 from J; bases not matched to a gene: 3. The CDR3 sequence: CASSYGLAGVDIQYF. CDR3 sequence (DNA): TGTGCCAGCAGTTACGGACTAGCGGGGGTGGACATTCAGTACTTC.

This chain connects TRBV13 to TRBJ1-2; D unclear. This CDR3 has 14 residues. V dropped 5 bases and J dropped 8 bases, with 18 bases sitting between them. Germline-derived CDR1 and CDR2 are PRHDT and FYEKMQ (reference sequence). The CDR3 is CASSEQHNVWGYTF. CDR3 nucleotides: TGTGCCAGCAGCGAACAACATAACGTTTGGGGCTACACCTTC.

The rearrangement uses TRBV19 and TRBJ2-7; TRBD1 might be the D (6 bases). CDR3 length equals 14 residues. The V end was cut by 5 bases, the J end by 0 bases, with 11 bases between. Germline CDR1 is LNHDA and CDR2 is SQIVND (reference sequence). CDR3 sequence reads: CASSARGSSYEQYF. The CDR3 nucleotides are TGTGCCAGTAGTGCTAGGGGGAGCTCCTACGAGCAGTACTTC.

This chain uses TRBV6-2 or TRBV6-3 with TRBJ2-1, with 12 bases identical to TRBD2. From germline, CDR1 is MNHEY and CDR2 SVGEGT. Losses at the gene ends were 4 bases for V and 6 bases for J; bases not matched to a gene: 7. This CDR3 is 16 amino acids long. CDR3 amino acids: CASSSVRLAGVNEQFF. The CDR3 DNA follows: TGTGCCAGCAGTTCCGTTAGACTAGCGGGAGTCAATGAGCAGTTCTTC.

V gene TRBV6-5 combines with J gene TRBJ2-7, with 8 bases matching TRBD2. The V and J ends lost 8 bases and 1 base, in that order; junction bases with no gene match: 10. This CDR3 has 15 amino acids. Germline CDR1 MNHEY, CDR2 SVGAGI. The DNA of the CDR3 is TGTGCCAGCTCCTCCGGGGGGGTGTGGTCCTACGAGCAGTACTTC. Translation gives CASSSGGVWSYEQYF.

The chain joins TRBV28 to TRBJ2-2, with 9 bases aligning to TRBD1. CDR3 length: 18 amino acids. CDR1 is MDHEN and CDR2 is SYDVKM in the germline V gene. With V trimmed by 5 bases and J by 5 bases, 15 bases remained unmatched. CDR3 sequence reads: CASSGVGRGQGYTGELFF. Written as DNA, the CDR3 is TGTGCCAGCAGTGGCGTGGGGAGGGGACAGGGATATACCGGGGAGCTGTTTTTT.

The V and J genes are TRBV27 and TRBJ1-6, with D hard to call. Germline loops: CDR1 MNHEY, CDR2 SMNVEV (reference sequence). V gave up 4 bases and J gave up 8 bases, with 15 bases separating them. The CDR3 has 15 amino acids. As DNA, the CDR3 is TGTGCCAGCAGTTCCTCCGGTCCACTGGATTCACCCCTCCACTTT. This sequence encodes CASSSSGPLDSPLHF.

This clone was seen just once. The chain uses TRBV5-6 and TRBJ1-2, with 11 bases aligning to TRBD1. This CDR3 comprises 17 residues. CDR1 is SGHDT and CDR2 is YYEEEE in the germline V gene. V was pared by 4 bases and J by 3 bases, with 11 bases of the junction left unmatched. The CDR3 DNA reads TGTGCCAGCAGCGCCACGGGACAGGGGGTCGGTGACTATGGCTACACCTTC. Its translation: CASSATGQGVGDYGYTF.

This clone was seen only once. The rearrangement uses TRBV2 and TRBJ1-2; no clear D gene. The CDR3 loop spans 10 amino acids. Germline V gene lookup returns CDR1 SNHLY and CDR2 FYNNEI. Trimming pared 3 bases from V and 7 bases from J, leaving 3 bases between. CDR3 coding DNA: TGTGCCAGCAGTGAGCGTGGCTACACCTTC. Amino acids: CASSERGYTF.

V is TRBV3-1 (or the pseudogene TRBV3-2) and J is TRBJ2-7; 10 nucleotides match TRBD2. The CDR3 is 15 amino acids. CDR1 is LGHDT and CDR2 is YNNKEL in the germline V gene (reference sequence). The V segment lost 1 base and the J segment 2 bases; nucleotides outside the gene matches: 2. The CDR3 here is CASSQGLAGAYEQYF. The CDR3 DNA reads as TGTGCCAGCAGCCAAGGGCTAGCGGGGGCCTACGAGCAGTACTTC.